What follows are 14 T cell receptor beta chains derived from one specimen sequenced in a study of beta chain features in type 1 diabetes. Study outcomes and limitations: When Type 1 diabetes patients were examined, their TCRB CDR3s proved moderately but significantly shorter in all four CD4+ subsets.

TCRB transcripts that were expressed got sequenced, as all of the isolated RNA had been reverse transcribed. TCRdb keeps only in-frame clones here, not all; method: immunoSEQ multiplex PCR. The repertoire holds about 300,000 clones, with about 13% as singletons. Their target antigens are unknown. The source material was naive CD4+ T cells from blood. The receptors originated from a woman between 18 and 29 years old with type 1 diabetes.

This clone was recorded a few times. The chain is built from TRBV5-1 and TRBJ1-5, with D hard to call. Looked up from germline, CDR1 is SGHRS and CDR2 is YFSETQ. V lost 0 bases and J 2 bases, leaving 6 bases between the germline ends. The CDR3 covers 14 residues. CDR3 DNA sequence: TGCGCCAGCAGCTTGGGCGAGGGCAATCAGCCCCAGCATTTT. Its translation: CASSLGEGNQPQHF.

The sample holds a few counts of this clone. The V gene is TRBV7-2, the J gene TRBJ2-7; 10 bases fit TRBD2. The trim removed 2 bases at V and 2 bases at J, leaving 0 bases unmatched. The germline V gene encodes CDR1 SGHTA and CDR2 FQGNSA. The CDR3 is made up of 14 amino acids. CDR3 sequence (DNA): TGTGCCAGCAGCTTAACTAGCGGGACCTACGAGCAGTACTTC. This translates into CASSLTSGTYEQYF. Filled out from reference TRBV7-2 and TRBJ2-7, the complete variable domain reads GAGVSQSPSNKVTEKGKDVELRCDPISGHTALYWYRQSLGQGLEFLIYFQGNSAPDKSGLPSDRFSAERTGGSVSTLTIQRTQQEDSAVYLCASSLTSGTYEQYFGPGTRLTVT.

This clone was seen more than once but under ten times. The same CDR3 can be traced to other DNA sequences in this sample. The chain couples TRBV29-1 to TRBJ1-1, with a tentative D call TRBD1 (5 bases). V gave up 6 bases and J gave up 0 bases, with 11 bases separating them. Germline assignment: CDR1 SQVTM and CDR2 ANQGSEA. The CDR3 runs 13 residues. Here the CDR3 DNA reads TGCAGCGTGGGGGGGAGGTTGAACACTGAAGCTTTCTTT. The encoded protein is CSVGGRLNTEAFF. The full variable domain, completed using reference TRBV29-1 and TRBJ1-1, is SAVISQKPSRDICQRGTSLTIQCQVDSQVTMMFWYRQQPGQSLTLIATANQGSEATYESGFVIDKFPISRPNLTFSTLTVSNMSPEDSSIYLCSVGGRLNTEAFFGQGTRLTVV.

The genes are TRBV28 and TRBJ1-2; D may be TRBD1 (5 bases). Germline values: CDR1 MDHEN, CDR2 SYDVKM. The length of the CDR3 is 13 residues. The germline V and J ends were trimmed by 5 bases and 8 bases, with 15 bases remaining between them. In DNA form, the CDR3 reads TGTGCCAGCAGTACCGGGGGGACGGGCGGCTACACCTTC. This translates into CASSTGGTGGYTF.

The rearrangement uses TRBV9 and TRBJ2-3, with TRBD2 identical over 13 bases. The CDR3 runs to 14 residues. The junction had 8 bases not matched to a gene; V was cut back by 2 bases and J by 14 bases. Germline V gives CDR1 SGDLS, CDR2 YYNGEE. The CDR3 DNA reads TGTGCCAGCAGCGTCGGGACTAGCGGGGAAATGTCGTATTTT. Translating it yields CASSVGTSGEMSYF.

This chain joins TRBV30 and TRBJ2-2; 7 bases agree with TRBD2. The CDR3 is 13 amino acids. Germline V gene data show CDR1 as GTSNPN and CDR2 as SVGIG (reference sequence). The CDR3: CAWGKGGGRELFF. For the CDR3, the DNA is TGTGCTTGGGGAAAAGGCGGGGGACGGGAGCTGTTTTTT.

Comments on this clone: No conserved phenylalanine or tryptophan is present at the end of the CDR3, so a read error is the likely explanation. This chain links TRBV18 with TRBJ2-3; 8 bases agree with TRBD2. The ends lost 3 bases at V and 4 bases at J; junction bases unmatched: 15. Germline V gene lookup returns CDR1 KGHSH and CDR2 LQKENI. There are 18 residues in the CDR3. CDR3 in DNA: TGTGCCAGCTCACCCTACCCCGGACTAGCCAGAAGGGCAGATACGCAGTATTCT. Translated, it gives CASSPYPGLARRADTQYS.

This clone was detected a few times. This sequence joins TRBV19 and TRBJ1-5, with D perhaps matching TRBD1 (6 bases). The CDR3 extends over 14 amino acids. Germline values: CDR1 LNHDA, CDR2 SQIVND (reference sequence). V lost 6 bases to trimming and J lost 2 bases, with 11 bases between them. CDR3 bases: TGTGCCAGTAGCCTACAGGGTGGCAATCAGCCCCAGCATTTT. Translating gives CASSLQGGNQPQHF.

The chain combines TRBV5-6 with TRBJ2-5, with D tentatively TRBD2 (5 bases). CDR1 is SGHDT, CDR2 YYEEEE, per germline. This CDR3 has 15 residues. The V end lost 3 bases, the J end lost 4 bases, and 16 bases lay between the germline ends. DNA of the CDR3: TGTGCCAGCAGCTCCAAGTCCAGGAGGCGAGAGACCCAGTACTTC. It encodes CASSSKSRRRETQYF.

The DNA for the CDR3 is TGTGCCAGCAGCTTAGGGGGGGATACCTTCTACGAGCAGTACTTC. Protein: CASSLGGDTFYEQYF. J is TRBJ2-7 and V is TRBV7-9; a weak D match, TRBD2 (6 bases). This CDR3 region has 15 residues. Trimming pared 1 base from V and 3 bases from J, leaving 13 bases between. Germline assignment: CDR1 SEHNR and CDR2 FQNEAQ (reference sequence). Full variable domain (missing parts from reference TRBV7-9 and TRBJ2-7): DTGVSQNPRHKITKRGQNVTFRCDPISEHNRLYWYRQTLGQGPEFLTYFQNEAQLEKSRLLSDRFSAERPKGSFSTLEIQRTEQGDSAMYLCASSLGGDTFYEQYFGPGTRLTVT.

Only a few counts were recorded for this clone. V usage is TRBV9 and J usage is TRBJ2-3; D might be TRBD2 (5 bases). The V end lost 2 bases, the J end lost 0 bases, and 10 bases lay between the germline ends. CDR3 length equals 15 residues. Germline V gene sequence: CDR1 SGDLS, CDR2 YYNGEE. CDR3 loop: CASSVRRTSTDTQYF. The CDR3 DNA follows: TGTGCCAGCAGCGTGCGGCGGACTAGCACAGATACGCAGTATTTT.

The chain is built from TRBV18 and TRBJ2-6, with D possibly being TRBD2 (6 bases). CDR1 and CDR2 from the germline V gene are KGHSH and LQKENI. V was shortened by 3 bases and J by 0 bases, with 12 bases between the two germline ends. This CDR3 is built from 17 residues. The CDR3 DNA follows: TGTGCCAGCTCACCGGGAGGAGCTAACTCTGGGGCCAACGTCCTGACTTTC. Translated, it gives CASSPGGANSGANVLTF.

CDR3 in amino acids: CASSSLGSSYNEQFF. CDR3 in DNA: TGTGCCAGCAGCTCGCTAGGGAGCTCCTACAATGAGCAGTTCTTC. The chain is built from TRBV7-2 and TRBJ2-1; possible D gene TRBD2, 5 bases. CDR1 is SGHTA and CDR2 is FQGNSA in the germline V gene. The CDR3 is 15 residues long. Trimming pared 4 bases from V and 0 bases from J, leaving 10 bases between.

Only a few counts were recorded for this clone. The chain is built from TRBV11-2 and TRBJ1-1; the D gene is possibly TRBD1 (6 bases). V lost 6 bases and J 3 bases, leaving 14 bases between the germline ends. CDR1 SGHAT and CDR2 FQNNGV come from the germline V gene. The CDR3 is 14 residues long. Here the CDR3 reads CASSRRDKDTEAFF. The CDR3 region has the DNA TGTGCCAGCAGTCGCCGGGACAAAGACACTGAAGCTTTCTTT.